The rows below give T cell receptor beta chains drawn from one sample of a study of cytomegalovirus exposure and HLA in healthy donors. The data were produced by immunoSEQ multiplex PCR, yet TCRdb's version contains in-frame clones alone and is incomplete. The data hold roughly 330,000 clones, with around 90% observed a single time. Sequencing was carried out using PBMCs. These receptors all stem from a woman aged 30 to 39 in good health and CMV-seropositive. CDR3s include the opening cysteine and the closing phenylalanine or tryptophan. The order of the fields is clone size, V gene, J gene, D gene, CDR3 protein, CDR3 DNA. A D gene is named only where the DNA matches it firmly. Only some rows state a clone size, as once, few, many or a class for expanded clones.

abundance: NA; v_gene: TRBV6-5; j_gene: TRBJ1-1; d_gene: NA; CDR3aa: CASGRGQLNTEAFF; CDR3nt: TGTGCCAGCGGGAGAGGACAGCTGAACACTGAAGCTTTCTTT
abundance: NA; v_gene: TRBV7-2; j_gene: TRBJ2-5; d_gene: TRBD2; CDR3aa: CASSLAWGLGQETQYF; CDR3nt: TGTGCCAGCAGCTTAGCCTGGGGACTAGGGCAAGAGACCCAGTACTTC
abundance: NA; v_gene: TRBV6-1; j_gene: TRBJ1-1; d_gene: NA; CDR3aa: CASTRVLNTEAFF; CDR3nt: TGTGCCAGCACTAGAGTCCTGAACACTGAAGCTTTCTTT
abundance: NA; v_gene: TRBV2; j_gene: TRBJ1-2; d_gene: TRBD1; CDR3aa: CASSEANPGTGGGYTF; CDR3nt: TGTGCCAGCAGTGAAGCCAATCCCGGGACAGGAGGTGGCTACACCTTC
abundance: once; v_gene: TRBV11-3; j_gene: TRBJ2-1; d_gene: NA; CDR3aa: CASSLRGYNEQFF; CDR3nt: TGTGCCAGCAGCTTGAGGGGTTACAATGAGCAGTTCTTC
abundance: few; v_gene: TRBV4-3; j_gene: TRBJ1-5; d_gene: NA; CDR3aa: CASSQGRSILSNQPQHF; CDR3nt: TGCGCCAGCAGCCAAGGCAGGTCTATTCTCAGCAATCAGCCCCAGCATTTT
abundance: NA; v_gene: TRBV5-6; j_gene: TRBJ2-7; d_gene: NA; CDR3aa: CASSLGTDEQYF; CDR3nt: TGTGCCAGCAGCTTGGGGACAGACGAGCAGTACTTC
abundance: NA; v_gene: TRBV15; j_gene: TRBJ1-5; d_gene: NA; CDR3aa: CATSPNGGFSNQPQHF; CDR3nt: TGTGCCACCAGCCCCAACGGCGGGTTTAGCAATCAGCCCCAGCATTTT
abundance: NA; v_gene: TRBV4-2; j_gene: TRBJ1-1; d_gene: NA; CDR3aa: CASSQRWAGAYSPNTEAFF; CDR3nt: TGTGCCAGCAGCCAAAGGTGGGCAGGGGCCTATTCCCCCAACACTGAAGCTTTCTTT
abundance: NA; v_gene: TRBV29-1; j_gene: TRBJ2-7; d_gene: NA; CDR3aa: CSVAQPGHPPYEQYF; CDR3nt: TGCAGCGTTGCACAACCGGGACACCCACCCTACGAGCAGTACTTC
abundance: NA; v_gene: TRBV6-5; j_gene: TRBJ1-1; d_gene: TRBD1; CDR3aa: CASSYSGQGAGTEAFF; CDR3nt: TGTGCCAGCAGTTACTCCGGACAGGGGGCCGGGACTGAAGCTTTCTTT
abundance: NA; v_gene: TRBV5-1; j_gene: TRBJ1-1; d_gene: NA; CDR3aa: CASSLTGDGTEAFF; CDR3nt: TGCGCCAGCAGCTTGACTGGGGATGGGACTGAAGCTTTCTTT
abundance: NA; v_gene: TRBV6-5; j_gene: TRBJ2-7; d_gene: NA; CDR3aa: CASNQRKGYEQYF; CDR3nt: TGTGCCAGCAATCAGCGGAAAGGCTACGAGCAGTACTTC
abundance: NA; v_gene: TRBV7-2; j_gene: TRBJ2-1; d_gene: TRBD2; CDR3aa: CASSLEAGGRASYNEQFF; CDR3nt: TGTGCCAGCAGCTTAGAAGCGGGGGGCCGCGCGAGTTACAATGAGCAGTTCTTC
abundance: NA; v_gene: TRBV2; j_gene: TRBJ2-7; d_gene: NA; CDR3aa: CASSVQSGGKGEQYF; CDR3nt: TGTGCCAGCAGTGTCCAGAGTGGGGGAAAGGGGGAGCAGTACTTC
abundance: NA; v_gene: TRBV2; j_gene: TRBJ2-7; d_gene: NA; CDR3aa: CASSDTGFVRYEQYF; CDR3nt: TGTGCCAGCAGTGATACGGGGTTTGTCCGCTACGAGCAGTACTTC
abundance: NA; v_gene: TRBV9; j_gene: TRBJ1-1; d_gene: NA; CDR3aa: CASSALRTENTEAFF; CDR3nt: TGTGCCAGCAGCGCGTTAAGGACAGAGAACACTGAAGCTTTCTTT
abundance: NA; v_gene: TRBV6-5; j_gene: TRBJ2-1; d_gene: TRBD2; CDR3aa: CASFRLAGGMDEQFF; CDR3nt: TGTGCCAGCTTTAGGCTAGCGGGGGGTATGGATGAGCAGTTCTTC
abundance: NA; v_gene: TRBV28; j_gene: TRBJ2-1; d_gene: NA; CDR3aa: CASSLGGSSYNEQFF; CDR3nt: TGTGCCAGCAGTTTAGGAGGGAGCTCCTACAATGAGCAGTTCTTC
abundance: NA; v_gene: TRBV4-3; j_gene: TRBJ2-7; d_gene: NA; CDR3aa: CASSLNRGAGTYEQYF; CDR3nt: TGCGCCAGCAGCCTCAACCGGGGGGCAGGGACCTACGAGCAGTACTTC
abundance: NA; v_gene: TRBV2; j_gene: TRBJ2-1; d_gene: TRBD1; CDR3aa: CASSKKGQVYNEQFF; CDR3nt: TGTGCCAGCAGTAAGAAGGGACAGGTCTACAATGAGCAGTTCTTC
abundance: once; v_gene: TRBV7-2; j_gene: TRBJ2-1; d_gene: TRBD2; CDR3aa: CASSQQRGNSYNEQFF; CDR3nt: TGTGCCAGCAGCCAACAGCGGGGGAACTCCTACAATGAGCAGTTCTTC
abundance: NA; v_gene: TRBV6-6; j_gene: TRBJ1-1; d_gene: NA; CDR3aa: CASTPNLNTEAFF; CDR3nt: TGTGCCAGCACCCCAAATCTGAACACTGAAGCTTTCTTT
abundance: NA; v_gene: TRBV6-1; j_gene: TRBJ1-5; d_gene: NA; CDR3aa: CASSEAAATVRNQPQHF; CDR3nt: TGTGCCAGCAGTGAAGCGGCGGCAACCGTCCGCAATCAGCCCCAGCATTTT
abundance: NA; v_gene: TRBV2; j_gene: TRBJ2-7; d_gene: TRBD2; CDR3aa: CASSSVLAVISYEQYF; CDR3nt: TGTGCCAGCAGTTCGGTACTAGCGGTAATTTCCTACGAGCAGTACTTC
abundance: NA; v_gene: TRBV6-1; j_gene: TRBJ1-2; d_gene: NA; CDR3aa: CASSVTQGNYGYTF; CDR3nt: TGTGCCAGCAGTGTAACGCAGGGCAACTATGGCTACACCTTC
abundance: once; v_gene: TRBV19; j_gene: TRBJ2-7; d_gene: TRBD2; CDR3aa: CASSPGLAGVYEQYF; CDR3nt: TGTGCCAGTAGTCCTGGACTAGCGGGGGTCTACGAGCAGTACTTC
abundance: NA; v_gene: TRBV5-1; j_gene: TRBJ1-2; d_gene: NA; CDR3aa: CASSLGLNYGYTF; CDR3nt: TGCGCCAGCAGCTTGGGACTGAACTATGGCTACACCTTC
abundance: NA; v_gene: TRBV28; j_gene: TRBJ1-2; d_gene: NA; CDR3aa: CASSSGEIAPDGYTF; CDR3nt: TGTGCCAGCAGTTCGGGGGAGATTGCCCCTGATGGCTACACCTTC
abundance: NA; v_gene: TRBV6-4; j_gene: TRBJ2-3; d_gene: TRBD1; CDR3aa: CASSRDRATDTQYF; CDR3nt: TGTGCCAGCAGTCGGGACAGGGCCACAGATACGCAGTATTTT
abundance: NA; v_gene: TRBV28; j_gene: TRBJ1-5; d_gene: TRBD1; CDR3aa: CASTFGQGHQPQHF; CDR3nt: TGTGCCAGCACCTTTGGACAGGGGCATCAGCCCCAGCATTTT
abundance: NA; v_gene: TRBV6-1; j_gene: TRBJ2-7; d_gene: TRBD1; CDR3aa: CASSGAFGQGSYEQYF; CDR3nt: TGTGCCAGCAGTGGGGCATTCGGACAGGGTTCCTACGAGCAGTACTTC
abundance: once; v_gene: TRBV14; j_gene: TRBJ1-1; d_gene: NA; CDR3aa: CASSQDWGGHVF; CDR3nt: TGTGCCAGCAGCCAAGACTGGGGGGGACACGTTTTT
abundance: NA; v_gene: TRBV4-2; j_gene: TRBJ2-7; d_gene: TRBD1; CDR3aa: CASSHYRGANEQYF; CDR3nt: TGTGCCAGCAGCCATTACAGGGGCGCAAACGAGCAGTACTTC
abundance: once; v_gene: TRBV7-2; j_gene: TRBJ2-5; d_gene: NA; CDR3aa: CASSLNSQETQYF; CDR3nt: TGTGCCAGCAGCTTAAACTCACAAGAGACCCAGTACTTC
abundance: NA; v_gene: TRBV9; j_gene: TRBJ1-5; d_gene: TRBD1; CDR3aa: CASSAGQGGDQPQHF; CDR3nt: TGTGCCAGCAGCGCGGGACAGGGAGGAGATCAGCCCCAGCATTTT
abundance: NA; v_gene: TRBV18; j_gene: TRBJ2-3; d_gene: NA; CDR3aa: CASSPDQDRYTDTQYF; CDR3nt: TGTGCCAGCTCACCCGACCAGGATAGATACACAGATACGCAGTATTTT
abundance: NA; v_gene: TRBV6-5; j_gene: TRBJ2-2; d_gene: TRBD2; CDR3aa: CASRLAATGELFF; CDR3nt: TGTGCCAGCAGGCTAGCGGCCACCGGGGAGCTGTTTTTT
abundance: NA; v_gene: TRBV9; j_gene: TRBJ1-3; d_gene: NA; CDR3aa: CASSVVPGSGNTIYF; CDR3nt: TGTGCCAGCAGCGTAGTCCCAGGGTCTGGAAACACCATATATTTT
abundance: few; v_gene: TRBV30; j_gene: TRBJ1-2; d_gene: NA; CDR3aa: CAWSSDLANYGYTF; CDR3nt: TGTGCCTGGTCCTCGGACCTAGCTAACTATGGCTACACCTTC
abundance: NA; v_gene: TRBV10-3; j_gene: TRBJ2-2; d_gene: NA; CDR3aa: CAISEGAGELFF; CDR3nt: TGTGCCATCAGTGAGGGGGCCGGGGAGCTGTTTTTT
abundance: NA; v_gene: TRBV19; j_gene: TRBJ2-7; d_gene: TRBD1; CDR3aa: CASSIEGTGSYEQYF; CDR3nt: TGTGCCAGTAGTATAGAAGGGACAGGTTCCTACGAGCAGTACTTC
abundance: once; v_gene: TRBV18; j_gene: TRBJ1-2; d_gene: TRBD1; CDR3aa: CASSPLPGQGANYGYTF; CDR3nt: TGTGCCAGCTCACCGCTCCCGGGACAGGGGGCCAACTATGGCTACACCTTC
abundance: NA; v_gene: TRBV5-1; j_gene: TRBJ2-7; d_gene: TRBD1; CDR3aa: CASSLSRQGTYEQYF; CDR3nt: TGCGCCAGCAGCTTGTCGAGACAGGGGACCTACGAGCAGTACTTC
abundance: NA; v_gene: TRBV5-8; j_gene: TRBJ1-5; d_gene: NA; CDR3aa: CASSSLGPQHF; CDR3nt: TGTGCCAGCAGCTCCCTGGGGCCCCAGCATTTT